Listed below are T cell receptor beta chains from one sample, sequenced in a study of blood T cell repertoires in COVID-19. Libraries were prepared by immunoSEQ multiplex PCR; TCRdb keeps only in-frame clonotypes and omits some of them. The sample includes some 290,000 clones, approximately 91% of them seen just once. The sample was PBMCs or T cells enriched from blood (not recorded which). All receptors come from a woman aged 35 to 49 with acute COVID-19. The CDR3 runs from the conserved cysteine through the conserved F or W. The order of the fields is clone size, V gene, J gene, D gene, CDR3 protein, CDR3 DNA. D genes are given only for firm matches. Size values are once, few and many counts, or a class for expanded clones, and some rows have none.

once	TRBV21-1	TRBJ1-1	NA	CASSKGAAFF	TGTGCCAGCTCGAAGGGGGCAGCTTTCTTT
NA	TRBV10-2	TRBJ1-5	NA	CASSPYSGNQPQHF	TGCGCCAGCAGTCCTTACTCTGGCAATCAGCCCCAGCATTTT
once	TRBV14	TRBJ2-1	TRBD1	CASSLTGGLSNEQFF	TGTGCCAGCAGCTTGACAGGGGGCCTAAGCAATGAGCAGTTCTTC
NA	TRBV5-5	TRBJ2-1	NA	CASSLVPGSYNEQFF	TGTGCCAGCAGCTTGGTACCGGGGTCCTACAATGAGCAGTTCTTC
NA	TRBV2	TRBJ2-7	TRBD1	CASRTGGIYEQYF	TGTGCCAGCAGGACAGGGGGCATCTACGAGCAGTACTTC
NA	TRBV10-3	TRBJ2-5	TRBD2	CAISEAGGVETQYF	TGTGCCATCAGTGAGGCGGGGGGGGTGGAGACCCAGTACTTC
few	TRBV19	TRBJ2-2	TRBD2	CASSMPLAGGGTGELFF	TGTGCCAGTAGTATGCCACTAGCGGGAGGAGGGACCGGGGAGCTGTTTTTT
once	TRBV27	TRBJ2-3	NA	CASNRAGKGKGDTQYF	TGTGCCAGCAACCGGGCCGGGAAGGGTAAGGGAGATACGCAGTATTTT
NA	TRBV20-1	TRBJ2-3	TRBD2	CSASGLFSGDTDTQYF	TGCAGTGCTAGTGGCCTCTTTAGCGGGGACACAGATACGCAGTATTTT
NA	TRBV6-2/TRBV6-3	TRBJ2-7	TRBD1	CASTPRDRGFYEQYF	TGTGCCAGCACCCCCCGGGACAGGGGTTTCTACGAGCAGTACTTC